This T cell receptor beta chain was recovered during a study of T cell changes during pregnancy in multiple sclerosis. Germline V gene sequence: CDR1 SGHNT, CDR2 YENEEA. Trimming took 3 bases from V and 4 from J, leaving 12 bases between them. The CDR3 contains 14 residues. Assay used: immunoSEQ multiplex PCR; TCRdb lists only in-frame clones, some missing. The sample consists of around 97,000 clones, around 91% of them appearing once. This receptor was obtained from a female donor with multiple sclerosis, enrolled in a pregnancy study. Source: peripheral blood, taken after pregnancy. The chain uses TRBV11-3 and TRBJ2-5; maybe TRBD2 (7 bases). DNA for the CDR3: TGTGCCAGCAGCTTCGCGGGGGCTGGAGAGACCCAGTACTTC. Its translation is CASSFAGAGETQYF.